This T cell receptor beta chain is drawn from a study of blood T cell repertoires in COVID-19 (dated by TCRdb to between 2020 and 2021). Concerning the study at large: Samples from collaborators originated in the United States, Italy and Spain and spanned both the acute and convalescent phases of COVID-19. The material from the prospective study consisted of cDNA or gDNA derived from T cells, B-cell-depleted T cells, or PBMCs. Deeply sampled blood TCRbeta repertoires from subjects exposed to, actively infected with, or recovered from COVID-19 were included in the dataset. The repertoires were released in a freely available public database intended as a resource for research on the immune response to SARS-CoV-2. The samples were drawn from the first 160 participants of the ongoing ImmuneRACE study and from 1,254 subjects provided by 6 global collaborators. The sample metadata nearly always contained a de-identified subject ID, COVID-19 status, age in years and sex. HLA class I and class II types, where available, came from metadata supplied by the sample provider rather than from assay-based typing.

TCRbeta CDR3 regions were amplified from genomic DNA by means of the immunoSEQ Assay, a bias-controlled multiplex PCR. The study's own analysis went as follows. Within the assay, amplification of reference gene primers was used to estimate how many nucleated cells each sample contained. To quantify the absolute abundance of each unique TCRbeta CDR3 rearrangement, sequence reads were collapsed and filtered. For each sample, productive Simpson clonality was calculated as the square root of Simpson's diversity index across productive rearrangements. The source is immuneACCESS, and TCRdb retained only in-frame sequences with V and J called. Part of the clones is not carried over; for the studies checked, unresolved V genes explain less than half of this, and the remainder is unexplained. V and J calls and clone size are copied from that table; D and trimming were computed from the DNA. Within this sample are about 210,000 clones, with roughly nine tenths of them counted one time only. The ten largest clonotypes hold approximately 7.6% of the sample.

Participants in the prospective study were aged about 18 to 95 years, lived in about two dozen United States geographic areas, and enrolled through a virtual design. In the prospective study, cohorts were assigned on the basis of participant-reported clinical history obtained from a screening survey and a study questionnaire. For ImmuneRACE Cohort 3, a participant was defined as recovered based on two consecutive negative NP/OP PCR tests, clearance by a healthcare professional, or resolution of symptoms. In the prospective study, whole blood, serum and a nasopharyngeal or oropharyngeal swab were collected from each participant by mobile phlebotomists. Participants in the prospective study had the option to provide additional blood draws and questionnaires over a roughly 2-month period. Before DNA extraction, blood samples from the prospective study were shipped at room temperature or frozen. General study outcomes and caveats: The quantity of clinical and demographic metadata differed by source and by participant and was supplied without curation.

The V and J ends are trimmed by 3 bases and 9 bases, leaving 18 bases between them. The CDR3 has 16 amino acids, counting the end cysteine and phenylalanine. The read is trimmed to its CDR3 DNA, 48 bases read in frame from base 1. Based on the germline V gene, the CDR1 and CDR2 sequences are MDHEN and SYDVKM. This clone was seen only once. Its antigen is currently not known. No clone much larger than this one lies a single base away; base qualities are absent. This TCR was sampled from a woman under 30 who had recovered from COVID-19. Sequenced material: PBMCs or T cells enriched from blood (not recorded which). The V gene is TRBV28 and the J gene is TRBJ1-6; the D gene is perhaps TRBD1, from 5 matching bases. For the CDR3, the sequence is CASSLRGGGFGSPLHF. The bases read TGTGCCAGCAGTTTGAGGGGTGGAGGGTTCGGTTCACCCCTCCACTTT.